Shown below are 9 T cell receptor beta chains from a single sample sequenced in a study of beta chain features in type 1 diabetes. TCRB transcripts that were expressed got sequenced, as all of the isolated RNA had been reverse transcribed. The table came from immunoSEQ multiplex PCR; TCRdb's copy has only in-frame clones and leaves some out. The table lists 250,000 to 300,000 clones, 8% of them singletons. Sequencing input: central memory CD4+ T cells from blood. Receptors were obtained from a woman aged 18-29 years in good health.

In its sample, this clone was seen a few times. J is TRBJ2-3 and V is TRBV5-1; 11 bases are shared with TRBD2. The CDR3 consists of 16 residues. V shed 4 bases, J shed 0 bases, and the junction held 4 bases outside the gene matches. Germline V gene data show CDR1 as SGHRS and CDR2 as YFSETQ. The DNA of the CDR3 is TGCGCCAGCAGCACGGGACTAGCGGAAAGCACAGATACGCAGTATTTT. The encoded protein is CASSTGLAESTDTQYF. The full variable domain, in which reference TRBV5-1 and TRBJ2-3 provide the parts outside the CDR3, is KAGVTQTPRYLIKTRGQQVTLSCSPISGHRSVSWYQQTPGQGLQFLFEYFSETQRNKGNFPGRFSGRQFSNSRSEMNVSTLELGDSALYLCASSTGLAESTDTQYFGPGTRLTVL.

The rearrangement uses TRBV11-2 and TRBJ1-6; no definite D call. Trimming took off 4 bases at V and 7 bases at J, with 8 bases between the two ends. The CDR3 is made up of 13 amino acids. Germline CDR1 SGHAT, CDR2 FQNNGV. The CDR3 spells CASSSWENSPLHF. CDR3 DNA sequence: TGTGCCAGCAGCTCCTGGGAGAATTCACCCCTCCACTTT.

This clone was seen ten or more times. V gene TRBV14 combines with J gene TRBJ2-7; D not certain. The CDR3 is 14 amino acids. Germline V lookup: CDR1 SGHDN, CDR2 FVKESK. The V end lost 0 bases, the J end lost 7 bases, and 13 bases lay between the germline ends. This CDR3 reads CASSQDLVQDEQYV. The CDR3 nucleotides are TGTGCCAGCAGCCAAGACCTGGTCCAGGATGAGCAGTACGTC.

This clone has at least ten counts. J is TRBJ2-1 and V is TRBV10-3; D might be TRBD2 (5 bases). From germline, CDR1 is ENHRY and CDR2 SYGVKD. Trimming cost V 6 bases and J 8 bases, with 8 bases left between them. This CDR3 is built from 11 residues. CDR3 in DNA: TGTGCCATCAGCCCTAGCCATGAGCAGTTCTTC. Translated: CAISPSHEQFF.

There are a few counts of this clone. The CDR3 reads CASSLVIGADTQYF. CDR3 in DNA: TGTGCCAGCAGCTTAGTTATAGGCGCAGATACGCAGTATTTT. The chain combines TRBV7-2 with TRBJ2-3; D uncertain. Germline lookup yields CDR1 SGHTA and CDR2 FQGNSA. The V end lost 1 base, the J end lost 4 bases, and 9 bases lay between the germline ends. This CDR3 has 14 amino acids. The variable domain in full, completed from reference TRBV7-2 and TRBJ2-3, reads GAGVSQSPSNKVTEKGKDVELRCDPISGHTALYWYRQSLGQGLEFLIYFQGNSAPDKSGLPSDRFSAERTGGSVSTLTIQRTQQEDSAVYLCASSLVIGADTQYFGPGTRLTVL.

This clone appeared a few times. The CDR3 protein is CASRPGTSSYEQYF. CDR3 in DNA: TGCGCCAGCAGGCCCGGGACAAGCTCCTACGAGCAGTACTTC. The V and J genes are TRBV5-1 and TRBJ2-7; a possible D gene is TRBD1 (6 bases). The CDR3 runs 14 residues. Germline V lookup: CDR1 SGHRS, CDR2 YFSETQ. Trimming stripped 5 bases from V and 0 bases from J, with 12 bases between.

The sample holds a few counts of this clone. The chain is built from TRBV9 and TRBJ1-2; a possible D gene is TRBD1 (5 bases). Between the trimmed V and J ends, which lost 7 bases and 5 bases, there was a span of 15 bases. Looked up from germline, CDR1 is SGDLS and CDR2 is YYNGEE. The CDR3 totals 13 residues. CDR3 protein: CASRGAGGYGYTF. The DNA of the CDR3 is TGTGCCAGCCGGGGCGCCGGTGGGTATGGCTACACCTTC.

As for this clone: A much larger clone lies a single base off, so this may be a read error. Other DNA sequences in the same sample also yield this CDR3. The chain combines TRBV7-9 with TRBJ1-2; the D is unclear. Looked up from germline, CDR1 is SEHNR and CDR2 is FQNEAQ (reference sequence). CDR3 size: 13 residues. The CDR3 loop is CASSLDLGYGYTF. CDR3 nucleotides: TGTGCTAGCAGCTTAGATCTGGGCTATGGCTACACCTTC.

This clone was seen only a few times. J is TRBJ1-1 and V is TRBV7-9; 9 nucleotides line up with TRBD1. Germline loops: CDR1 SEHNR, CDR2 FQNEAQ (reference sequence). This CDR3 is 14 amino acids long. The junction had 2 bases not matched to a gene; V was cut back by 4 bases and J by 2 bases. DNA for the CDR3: TGTGCCAGCAGCTGGACAGGGGCCAACACTGAAGCTTTCTTT. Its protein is CASSWTGANTEAFF. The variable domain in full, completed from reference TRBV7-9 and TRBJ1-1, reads DTGVSQNPRHKITKRGQNVTFRCDPISEHNRLYWYRQTLGQGPEFLTYFQNEAQLEKSRLLSDRFSAERPKGSFSTLEIQRTEQGDSAMYLCASSWTGANTEAFFGQGTRLTVV.